This TCR beta chain was found in a study of shared clonotypes between healthy human individuals. Study context: The cohort had a couple of women and a few men, ages 18 to 49.

The CDR3 is 16 residues long. Germline CDR1 reads LGHNA; CDR2 reads YSLEER. V dropped 0 bases and J dropped 2 bases, with 11 bases sitting between them. Study results and limitations: The low donor count limited represented genetic and exposure-history diversity.

As concerns this clone: Its cognate antigen is unknown.

Source study methods: Filtering differed for immunoSEQ, which gave only junction sequences without quality scores. The method was immunoSEQ multiplex PCR; TCRdb's version includes in-frame clones alone and lacks a portion of them. V and J calls and clone size are given by that table; D and trimming were obtained from the DNA. The sample has about 460,000 clones; 60% to 80% are singletons. The sample comprised PBMCs. V usage is TRBV4-3 and J usage is TRBJ1-3; D remains unclear. The TCR originated in a woman aged 40 to 50 in good health. Some clones in this sample may be carry-over from other donors' samples. CDR3 sequence reads: CASSQDFTATGNTIYF. For the CDR3, the DNA is TGCGCCAGCAGCCAAGATTTTACGGCCACTGGAAACACCATATATTTT.